The rows below give T cell receptor beta chains drawn from one sample of a study of molecular identifiers for immune sequencing clone quantification. TCRdb called the PCR reads again in MiXCR, with one record for every CDR3 protein. Altogether about 510,000 distinct CDR3 sequences are present, over 20% being singletons, with the ten largest covering approximately 0.8%. Material: naive CD8+ T cells from blood, with Jurkat cell RNA spiked in. These receptors were collected from a human donor in good health. Some libraries in this study had Jurkat cell RNA spiked in. Both conserved end residues are trimmed from each CDR3. The D gene is left open where the match is weak. The size of a clone is reported for some rows only, either as once, few or many, or as a class for expanded clones.

d_call j_call clone_size v_call cdr3_aa
NA TRBJ1-6 many TRBV27 ASSLVNSPLH
NA TRBJ1-5 NA TRBV12-3/TRBV12-4 ASSFADSSQPQH
NA TRBJ2-7 many TRBV7-9 ASSPPSRTGTYEQY
TRBD2 TRBJ2-1 many TRBV4-1 ASSPSGTSGSEQF
NA TRBJ1-5 NA TRBV4-3 ASSQELAQTSNQPQH
TRBD2 TRBJ2-1 NA TRBV5-1 ASSTTSGGAVEQF
NA TRBJ2-7 NA TRBV15 ATSREGGHEQY
TRBD2 TRBJ2-7 NA TRBV19 ASSRALAGRYEQY
TRBD2 TRBJ2-4 many TRBV7-9 ASSSSGTSGTAKNIQY
NA TRBJ1-1 many TRBV4-3 ASSQDFTVMNTEAF
NA TRBJ2-1 NA TRBV28 ASSLALVGGGNEQF
NA TRBJ1-5 many TRBV6-1 ASSEEDSGNQPQH
NA TRBJ2-1 NA TRBV5-4 ASSLEVQGLAEQF
NA TRBJ2-5 many TRBV7-9 ASNTETSQETQY
NA TRBJ1-2 NA TRBV20-1 SARTSINYGYT
NA TRBJ1-1 NA TRBV3-1 ASSYGPRGTEAF
NA TRBJ1-5 many TRBV14 ASSPGWGQPQH
TRBD2 TRBJ2-7 NA TRBV7-2 ASSWSSGSGYEQY
TRBD1 TRBJ2-7 NA TRBV27 ARRTGRYEQY
NA TRBJ1-1 few TRBV3-1 ASRDIQAAEAF
NA TRBJ2-3 few TRBV12-5 ASGLVESANTDTQY
TRBD2 TRBJ2-3 many TRBV5-1 ASSLGLAERTDTQY
NA TRBJ2-1 NA TRBV7-9 ASSLVPGLYNEQF
NA TRBJ2-5 NA TRBV12-3/TRBV12-4 ASSLDPLGGTQY
NA TRBJ2-1 many TRBV7-2 ASSFFSGRTYNEQF
NA TRBJ2-4 many TRBV21-1 ASSRTVKIAKNIQY
NA TRBJ2-3 many TRBV7-9 ASSLPAGSTDTQY
NA TRBJ2-7 few TRBV12-3/TRBV12-4 ASSLSYYEQY
NA TRBJ1-1 many TRBV12-3/TRBV12-4 ASSSHRNMNTEAF
NA TRBJ2-7 NA TRBV20-1 SARDTIYAYEQY
TRBD2 TRBJ2-3 NA TRBV19 ASSKGLAGESTDTQY
NA TRBJ2-7 many TRBV28 ASSLHNTAGPEQY
NA TRBJ2-7 few TRBV2 ASSEYGAELSYEQY
TRBD2 TRBJ2-7 many TRBV15 ATSRAGGRGYEQY
NA TRBJ2-2 few TRBV21-1 ASSMRTGGLTGELF
NA TRBJ2-1 few TRBV18 ASSTRTVSVYNEQF
TRBD1 TRBJ1-1 many TRBV30 AWSHTGGTEAF
NA TRBJ2-2 NA TRBV5-6 ASSLAQVAGELF
NA TRBJ1-2 few TRBV4-1 ASSPLDRGGYGYT
TRBD2 TRBJ2-5 NA TRBV19 ASSIVTGGETQY
TRBD1 TRBJ2-3 many TRBV4-3 ASSQRDRATDTQY
TRBD1 TRBJ2-2 few TRBV19 ASRPDRGDTGELF
NA TRBJ1-4 few TRBV2 ASRFDGATNEKLF
TRBD1 TRBJ1-1 once TRBV20-1 SACTGGEVLNTVAF
NA TRBJ2-2 NA TRBV7-6 ASSLGVWAGELV
NA TRBJ2-7 few TRBV2 ASSHRTEPSSYEQY
TRBD1 TRBJ2-7 NA TRBV29-1 SVPGDRVYEQC